The present T cell receptor beta chain was sequenced within a study of cytomegalovirus exposure and HLA in healthy donors. Overall study: From 170 million or so T cells, an earlier analysis saw under 140 million unique TCR beta sequences.

Study results and limitations: Rare TCR sequences dominated, though some public TCRs recurred in many donors. Being productive about 87% or about 30% of the time was typical of most TCR beta V segments in an earlier analysis. Highly shared variants forming one cluster were likely a sequencing artifact.

Germline loops: CDR1 MGHDK, CDR2 SYGVNS. Trimming removed 7 bases at V and 1 base at J, with 13 bases between. The CDR3 loop spans 14 amino acids. In regard to this clone: Antigen: not known.

PCR involved 60 Vbeta and 13 Jbeta primers. TCRdb's table, derived via immunoSEQ multiplex PCR, lists solely in-frame clones and lacks some. The profile shows 50,000 or so clones, about four fifths of them singletons. This sequence originates from a boy between 10 and 17 years old in good health and CMV-seropositive. The rearrangement uses TRBV25-1 and TRBJ1-1; D is ambiguous. Sequences were obtained from PBMCs. The CDR3 bases are TGTGCCAGCATCCGAGGAGGGCCGAACACTGAAGCTTTCTTT. This gives the protein CASIRGGPNTEAFF.